This T cell receptor beta chain was recorded in a study of OX40 agonist ivuxolimab in advanced cancers. Whole-study findings and limits: Expanded peripheral T cells had an undetermined antigen specificity.

Sequencing was performed with immunoSEQ multiplex PCR; in TCRdb, only in-frame clones are kept and a portion is missing. Seen here are about 150,000 clones, roughly 94% observed once, and the top ten hold approximately 0.3%. Comment on this clone: Antigen unknown.

This CDR3 comprises 16 residues. Germline CDR1 reads MNHEY; CDR2 reads SVGAGI. Germline trimming cut 4 bases from V and 2 bases from J; bases unmatched to any gene: 6. The sequence came from an adult with an advanced solid tumor such as melanoma, head and neck, liver or kidney cancer. The source was CD4+ or CD8+ T cells sorted from blood, collected in a trial of the OX40 agonist ivuxolimab. The chain has TRBV6-5 and TRBJ2-4; 9 bases match TRBD1. DNA for the CDR3: TGTGCCAGCAGTTCGAACAGGGGGCTGTCCAAAAACATTCAGTACTTC. Its translation is CASSSNRGLSKNIQYF.